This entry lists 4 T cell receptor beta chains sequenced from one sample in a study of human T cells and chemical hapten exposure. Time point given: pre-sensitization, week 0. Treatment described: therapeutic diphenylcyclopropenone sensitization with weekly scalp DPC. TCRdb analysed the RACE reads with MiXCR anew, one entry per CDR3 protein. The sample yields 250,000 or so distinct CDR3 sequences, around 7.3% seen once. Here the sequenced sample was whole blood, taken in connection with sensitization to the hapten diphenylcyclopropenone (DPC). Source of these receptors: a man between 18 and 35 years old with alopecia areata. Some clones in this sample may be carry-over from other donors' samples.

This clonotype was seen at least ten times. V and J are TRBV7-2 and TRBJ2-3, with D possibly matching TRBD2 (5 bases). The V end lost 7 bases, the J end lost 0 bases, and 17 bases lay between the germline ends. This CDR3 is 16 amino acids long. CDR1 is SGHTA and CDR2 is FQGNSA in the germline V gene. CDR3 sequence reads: CASTHTRAVSTDTQYF. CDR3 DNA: TGTGCCAGCACCCATACGCGGGCGGTTAGCACAGATACGCAGTATTTT.

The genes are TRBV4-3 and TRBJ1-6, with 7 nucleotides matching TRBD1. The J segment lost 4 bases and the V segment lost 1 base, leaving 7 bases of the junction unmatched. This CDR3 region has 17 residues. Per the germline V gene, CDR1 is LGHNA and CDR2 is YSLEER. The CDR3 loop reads CASSQGVRGEYNSPLHF. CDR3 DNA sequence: TGCGCCAGCAGCCAAGGTGTCAGGGGGGAATATAATTCACCCCTCCACTTT.

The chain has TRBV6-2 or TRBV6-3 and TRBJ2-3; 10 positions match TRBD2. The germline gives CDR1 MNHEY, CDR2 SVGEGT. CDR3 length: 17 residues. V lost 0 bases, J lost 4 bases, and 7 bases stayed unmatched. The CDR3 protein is CASSYSISSGGSDTQYF. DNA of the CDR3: TGTGCCAGCAGTTACTCGATTTCTAGCGGGGGCTCAGATACGCAGTATTTT.

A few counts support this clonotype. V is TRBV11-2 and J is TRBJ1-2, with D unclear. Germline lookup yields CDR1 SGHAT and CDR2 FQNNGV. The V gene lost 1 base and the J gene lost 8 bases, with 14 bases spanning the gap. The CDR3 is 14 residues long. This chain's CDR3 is CASSLVGTEWGYTF. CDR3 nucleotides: TGTGCCAGCAGCTTAGTTGGCACGGAGTGGGGCTACACCTTC.